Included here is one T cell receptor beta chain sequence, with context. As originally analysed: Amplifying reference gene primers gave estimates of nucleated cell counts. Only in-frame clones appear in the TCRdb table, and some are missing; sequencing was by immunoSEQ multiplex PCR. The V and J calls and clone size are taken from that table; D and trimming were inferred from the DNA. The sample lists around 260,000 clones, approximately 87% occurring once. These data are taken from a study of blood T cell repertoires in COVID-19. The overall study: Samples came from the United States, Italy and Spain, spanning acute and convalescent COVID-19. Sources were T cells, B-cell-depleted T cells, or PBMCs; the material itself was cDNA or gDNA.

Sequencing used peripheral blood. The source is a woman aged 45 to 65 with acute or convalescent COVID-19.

CDR3 in amino acids: CASSLGQGPIQYF. Written as DNA, the CDR3 is TGTGCCAGCAGCCTCGGACAGGGGCCCATTCAGTACTTC. The chain employs TRBV3-1 (or the pseudogene TRBV3-2) and TRBJ2-4; TRBD1 matches at 9 bases. The CDR3 runs to 13 residues. Germline V gives CDR1 LGHDT, CDR2 YNNKEL (reference sequence). The trim removed 4 bases at V and 9 bases at J, leaving 4 bases unmatched.